This T cell receptor (beta chain) was identified in a study of a mutant IDH1 vaccine in newly diagnosed glioma. Study-wide context: Vaccination followed radiotherapy alone by 4-6 weeks, or accompanied temozolomide cycles. Sex among treated patients split about 60% male, approximately 40% female; mean age was about 40 years. General study results and limits: Altogether, roughly 93% of patients exhibited vaccine-induced immune responses.

TCRdb's table, derived via immunoSEQ multiplex PCR, lists solely in-frame clones and lacks some. The data contain about 69,000 clones, about 88% of them singletons. On this clone: What it binds is not known.

CDR1 SGHAT and CDR2 FQNNGV come from the germline V gene. The CDR3 is 15 amino acids. V lost 1 base to trimming and J lost 3 bases, with 12 bases between them. Documented time point: week 35, safety follow-up. Each dose delivered 300 ug of mutant IDH1 20-mer peptide subcutaneously with imiquimod. Sequencing was performed on PBMCs, taken from a glioma patient whose treatment included an IDH1 peptide vaccine. The receptor's source is a man between 25 and 39 years old with glioma. The rearrangement joins TRBV11-2 to TRBJ1-2; D may be TRBD1 (5 bases). CDR3 amino acids: CASSLGTGTDYGYTF. CDR3 nucleotide sequence: TGTGCCAGCAGCTTAGGAACAGGAACAGACTATGGCTACACCTTC.